Listed here are 21 T cell receptor beta chains from one sample, sequenced in a study of shared clonotypes between healthy human individuals. Measured with immunoSEQ multiplex PCR; TCRdb has only the in-frame clones, and not every one. Of about 1 million clones detected, under 80% appear once; the ten largest clones hold over 1.3%. Sequenced material: memory CD4+ T cells sorted from blood. Described subset: CD45RA-negative fraction. The receptors originated from a man aged 18 to 30 in good health.

Worth noting for this clone: Other DNA variants within this sample encode the same CDR3. This chain uses TRBV7-9 with TRBJ2-2; D gene uncertain. V lost 0 bases to trimming and J lost 4 bases, with 6 bases between them. The CDR3 length is 14 residues. The V gene's germline CDR1 is SEHNR and CDR2 FQNEAQ (reference sequence). In DNA form, the CDR3 reads TGTGCCAGCAGCTTAGCGGGATTCACCGGGGAGCTGTTTTTT. Translating gives CASSLAGFTGELFF.

The chain recombines TRBV25-1 with TRBJ1-2; D perhaps matches TRBD1 (5 bases). Germline CDR1 MGHDK, CDR2 SYGVNS. V dropped 2 bases and J dropped 0 bases, with 10 bases sitting between them. The CDR3 runs 15 residues. The CDR3 DNA reads TGTGCCAGCAGTGAAGGCGGCAGGGCTAACTATGGCTACACCTTC. Translation: CASSEGGRANYGYTF.

With regard to this clone: Within the sample, other DNA sequences also encode this same CDR3. The V and J genes are TRBV18 and TRBJ1-1, with D possibly TRBD1 on 5 matching bases. The CDR3 is made up of 13 amino acids. V shed 3 bases and J shed 0 bases, with 5 bases lying between them. Germline CDR1 KGHSH, CDR2 LQKENI. The CDR3: CASSPGLNTEAFF. The CDR3 DNA reads as TGTGCCAGCTCACCGGGACTGAACACTGAAGCTTTCTTT.

J is TRBJ2-1 and V is TRBV11-2; D may correspond to TRBD1 or TRBD2 (5 bases each). Trimming cost V 2 bases and J 3 bases, with 11 bases left between them. Germline V gene lookup returns CDR1 SGHAT and CDR2 FQNNGV. The CDR3 contains 15 residues. The CDR3 DNA reads TGTGCCAGCAGCTTAACCGGGGACCGCTACAATGAGCAGTTCTTC. Translation: CASSLTGDRYNEQFF.

CDR3 region: CASQTQGAGAYGYTF. The CDR3 DNA reads as TGTGCCAGCCAAACTCAGGGTGCGGGGGCGTACGGCTACACCTTC. The chain recombines TRBV28 with TRBJ1-2, with D maybe TRBD1 (6 bases). The V end was cut by 8 bases, the J end by 8 bases, with 24 bases between. Germline assignment: CDR1 MDHEN and CDR2 SYDVKM. This CDR3 region has 15 residues.

The CDR3 bases are TGTGTGGGACAGGGAACGGGGTATAACTATGGCTACACCTTC. It is translated as CVGQGTGYNYGYTF. The rearrangement links TRBV6-1 to TRBJ1-2, with 9 nucleotides matching TRBD1. The CDR3 spans 14 residues. Germline CDR1 is MNHNS and CDR2 is SASEGT.

The V and J genes are TRBV4-1 and TRBJ2-7, with 14 nucleotides matching TRBD2. CDR3 length: 16 residues. Looked up from germline, CDR1 is MGHRA and CDR2 is YSYEKL. J was trimmed by 2 bases and V by 3 bases; bases with no gene match: 3. CDR3 sequence: CASSQGLAGVTYEQYF. Here the CDR3 DNA reads TGCGCCAGCAGCCAGGGACTAGCGGGGGTCACCTACGAGCAGTACTTC.

The chain links TRBV28 to TRBJ2-7; D is tentatively TRBD1 or TRBD2 (5 bases each). Per the germline V gene, CDR1 is MDHEN and CDR2 is SYDVKM. This CDR3 region has 13 residues. V was shortened by 6 bases and J by 1 base, with 10 bases between the two germline ends. The CDR3 sequence is CASRGDGSYEQYF. The CDR3 coding sequence is TGTGCCAGCAGGGGGGACGGTTCCTACGAGCAGTACTTC.

The rearrangement joins TRBV14 to TRBJ1-6; D is unresolved. Between the trimmed V and J ends, which lost 0 bases and 8 bases, there was a span of 2 bases. From germline, CDR1 is SGHDN and CDR2 FVKESK. The CDR3 is made up of 12 amino acids. In DNA, the CDR3 is TGTGCCAGCAGCCAAGACTATTCACCCCTCCACTTT. Its protein product is CASSQDYSPLHF.

The chain combines TRBV27 with TRBJ2-3; 9 bases line up with TRBD2. CDR1 MNHEY and CDR2 SMNVEV come from the germline V gene (reference sequence). Trimming took 4 bases from V and 0 from J; bases not matched to a gene: 5. The length of the CDR3 is 16 residues. In DNA, the CDR3 is TGTGCCAGCAGTTCCCGGGCGGGGGGGAGCACAGATACGCAGTATTTT. Translated, it gives CASSSRAGGSTDTQYF.

The chain's CDR3 is CASSPKSRGTYTEAFF. In DNA form, the CDR3 reads TGTGCCAGCTCACCGAAGTCTCGCGGGACATACACTGAAGCTTTCTTT. This chain connects TRBV18 to TRBJ1-1, with D possibly being TRBD1 (6 bases). V was clipped by 3 bases and J by 3 bases, with 17 bases between them. Germline-derived CDR1 and CDR2 are KGHSH and LQKENI. There are 16 residues in the CDR3.

The rearrangement links TRBV4-3 to TRBJ1-2; 7 nucleotides align to TRBD1. This CDR3 has 15 amino acids. V lost 1 base and J lost 1; bases outside the gene matches: 3. Germline-derived CDR1 and CDR2 are LGHNA and YSLEER. CDR3 nucleotides: TGCGCCAGCAGCCAAGGGGGACAGAGTAACTATGGCTACACCTTC. It yields the protein CASSQGGQSNYGYTF.

This clone was observed a few times. The chain combines TRBV14 with TRBJ2-1; D is unresolved. V was shortened by 0 bases and J by 15 bases, with 12 bases between the two germline ends. This CDR3 has 12 amino acids. Germline V gene data show CDR1 as SGHDN and CDR2 as FVKESK. CDR3 residues: CASSQELRRPFF. CDR3 sequence (DNA): TGTGCCAGCAGCCAAGAGCTCAGGAGACCGTTCTTC.

The chain links TRBV5-1 to TRBJ2-5; 13 bases agree with TRBD2. This CDR3 is built from 16 residues. After removal of 3 bases from V and 6 bases from J, the junction contained 8 bases not matched to a gene. Germline V gene lookup returns CDR1 SGHRS and CDR2 YFSETQ. This CDR3 reads CASSYGGTSGKKTQYF. The DNA of the CDR3 is TGCGCCAGCAGCTACGGCGGGACTAGCGGGAAGAAGACCCAGTACTTC.

This chain connects TRBV30 to TRBJ2-2, with unresolved D. Germline CDR1 GTSNPN, CDR2 SVGIG (reference sequence). Trimming stripped 1 base from V and 4 bases from J, with 7 bases between. The CDR3 consists of 13 residues. The CDR3 protein is CAWSGIGTGELFF. As DNA, the CDR3 is TGTGCCTGGAGTGGTATTGGCACCGGGGAGCTGTTTTTT.

The chain uses TRBV28 and TRBJ2-3; tentative D call: TRBD1 (6 bases). V was shortened by 5 bases and J by 4 bases, with 13 bases between the two germline ends. Germline lookup yields CDR1 MDHEN and CDR2 SYDVKM. The CDR3 is 14 amino acids. CDR3 sequence: CASSRRGPSDTQYF. In DNA form, the CDR3 reads TGTGCCAGCAGTCGCAGGGGCCCCTCAGATACGCAGTATTTT.

This clone was counted a single time. The rearrangement uses TRBV19 and TRBJ1-4, with D perhaps TRBD1 (5 bases). Trimming left V 0 bases short and J 5 bases short, with 13 bases between. The CDR3 has 16 amino acids. Germline V gene sequence: CDR1 LNHDA, CDR2 SQIVND (reference sequence). As DNA, the CDR3 is TGTGCCAGTAGTATAGATCTCGGGGGAAAAAATGAAAAACTGTTTTTT. Translation gives CASSIDLGGKNEKLFF.

Details on this clone: The same CDR3 arises from other DNA sequences in this sample as well. The V gene is TRBV6-1, the J gene TRBJ1-1, with TRBD1 as a possible D gene (5 bases). Germline assignment: CDR1 MNHNS and CDR2 SASEGT. V gave up 7 bases and J gave up 0 bases, with 9 bases separating them. CDR3 length: 13 residues. In DNA, the CDR3 is TGTGCCAGCAATCCAGGGATGAACACTGAAGCTTTCTTT. Translated: CASNPGMNTEAFF.

This sequence joins TRBV11-3 and TRBJ2-2; D unresolved. The CDR3 runs to 16 residues. Deletions cut 5 bases from V and 2 bases from J, with 15 bases between. CDR1 is SGHNT and CDR2 is YENEEA in the germline V gene. CDR3 residues: CASSAVRPPNTGELFF. DNA of the CDR3: TGTGCCAGCAGCGCTGTTAGGCCTCCTAACACCGGGGAGCTGTTTTTT.

This chain connects TRBV7-2 to TRBJ2-3; D may be TRBD2 (6 bases). The CDR3 contains 15 residues. V lost 5 bases and J lost 4, with 16 bases in between. Looked up from germline, CDR1 is SGHTA and CDR2 is FQGNSA. The DNA for the CDR3 is TGTGCCAGCAGCACCCGGAGGAGGGTCGCAGATACGCAGTATTTT. Translated: CASSTRRRVADTQYF. The full variable domain, in which reference TRBV7-2 and TRBJ2-3 provide the parts outside the CDR3, is GAGVSQSPSNKVTEKGKDVELRCDPISGHTALYWYRQSLGQGLEFLIYFQGNSAPDKSGLPSDRFSAERTGGSVSTLTIQRTQQEDSAVYLCASSTRRRVADTQYFGPGTRLTVL.

The chain has TRBV4-2 and TRBJ2-3; D possibly matches TRBD1 or TRBD2 (5 bases each). Germline V lookup: CDR1 LGHNA, CDR2 YNFKEQ. The CDR3 length is 16 residues. Trimming left V 0 bases short and J 2 bases short, with 12 bases between. The CDR3 loop is CASSQERDLITDTQYF. The CDR3, as DNA: TGTGCCAGCAGCCAAGAACGGGACCTAATCACAGATACGCAGTATTTT.